These 20 T cell receptor beta chains were all obtained from the same sample, sequenced in a study of blood T cells in healthy people across ages. The use of a sample-barcoded 5' primer and a J-beta primer mix characterized a second PCR of roughly 7 to 11 cycles. Each CDR3 protein gets one entry after TCRdb re-called the 5' RACE reads with MiXCR. Seen here are roughly 800,000 distinct CDR3 sequences, approximately 25% observed once, and the top ten hold under 10%. The same specimen was also included in a second study, on T cells of mothers and their children.

The sequencing sample was made of blood. Receptors were obtained from a boy under 18 in good health.

The chain uses TRBV15 and TRBJ2-5; D gene unclear. The J call is in doubt because the DNA end fits TRBJ2-1 better. CDR3 length: 15 amino acids. Germline assignment: CDR1 LNHNV and CDR2 YYDKDF (reference sequence). CDR3 sequence reads: CATSSTKGLGNEQFF. CDR3 coding DNA: TGTGCCACCAGCAGTACAAAGGGATTGGGCAATGAGCAGTTCTTC.

This clonotype was detected only a few times. The chain has TRBV5-1 and TRBJ2-5; 10 bases match TRBD2. The DNA end favors TRBJ2-7, so the J call may be wrong. The CDR3 extends over 14 amino acids. Germline CDR1 is SGHRS and CDR2 is YFSETQ. CDR3 amino acids: CASTILAGDYEQYF. The CDR3 nucleotides are TGCGCCAGCACTATTCTAGCGGGAGATTACGAGCAGTACTTC.

The sample holds a few counts of this clonotype. The rearrangement joins TRBV7-2 to TRBJ2-7; D is undetermined. Trimming took off 3 bases at V and 0 bases at J, with 9 bases between the two ends. Germline V gives CDR1 SGHTA, CDR2 FQGNSA. The CDR3 covers 14 residues. The CDR3 sequence is CASSFDGYSYEQYF. CDR3 nucleotides: TGTGCCAGCAGCTTTGACGGGTACTCCTACGAGCAGTACTTC.

Concerning this clonotype: A read error may produce the germline difference seen at one junction end. The V gene is TRBV7-2, the J gene TRBJ2-2; TRBD1 might be the D (6 bases). The CDR3 contains 15 residues. Germline CDR1 is SGHTA and CDR2 is FQGNSA. CDR3 nucleotides: TGTGCCAACAGCCCCGTTGAAACAGGGACCGGGGAGCTGTTTTTT. It translates to CANSPVETGTGELFF. The whole variable domain, remainder taken from reference TRBV7-2 and TRBJ2-2, is GAGVSQSPSNKVTEKGKDVELRCDPISGHTALYWYRQSLGQGLEFLIYFQGNSAPDKSGLPSDRFSAERTGGSVSTLTIQRTQQEDSAVYLCANSPVETGTGELFFGEGSRLTVL.

This clonotype was detected only once. V is TRBV5-1 and J is TRBJ2-5, with 7 bases identical to TRBD2. Unmatched junction bases numbered 7, after V lost 0 bases and J lost 5 bases. Germline V lookup: CDR1 SGHRS, CDR2 YFSETQ. CDR3 length equals 15 residues. The CDR3 loop is CASSLGLAFQETQYF. The CDR3 DNA reads TGCGCCAGCAGCTTGGGACTAGCCTTTCAGGAGACCCAGTACTTC.

The rearrangement uses TRBV7-2 and TRBJ2-2, with 9 bases aligning to TRBD2. V shed 8 bases and J 6 bases; nucleotides not matched to a gene: 7. There are 14 residues in the CDR3. The germline gives CDR1 SGHTA, CDR2 FQGNSA. In nucleotides, the CDR3 is TGTGCCAGCTCGGGACTAGCCATCGCCGGGGAGCTGTTTTTT. This translates into CASSGLAIAGELFF.

This clonotype has only one observation. The CDR3 reads CASSTTSGSFGEQFF. The CDR3 nucleotides read TGCGCCAGCAGCACTACTAGCGGGAGTTTTGGTGAGCAGTTCTTC. This sequence joins TRBV5-1 and TRBJ2-1, with 11 positions matching TRBD2. The V gene's germline CDR1 is SGHRS and CDR2 YFSETQ. Trimming removed 4 bases from V and 9 bases from J; junction bases left unmatched: 9. This CDR3 is 15 amino acids long.

The chain is built from TRBV15 and TRBJ2-7; tentatively, D is TRBD1 (7 bases). The V gene lost 1 base and the J gene lost 2 bases, with 9 bases spanning the gap. CDR3 length: 14 residues. Germline lookup yields CDR1 LNHNV and CDR2 YYDKDF (reference sequence). The CDR3, as DNA: TGTGCCACCAGCAGAGGCGGGACAGCCTACGAGCAGTACTTC. This translates into CATSRGGTAYEQYF.

This clonotype was seen a few times. The rearrangement links TRBV25-1 to TRBJ1-1, with 9 nucleotides matching TRBD1. The CDR3 length is 15 residues. Germline CDR1 is MGHDK and CDR2 is SYGVNS. V was pared by 2 bases and J by 5 bases, with 6 bases of the junction left unmatched. CDR3 in DNA: TGTGCCAGCAGTGAAGGGACAGGGAGTGTGACTGAAGCTTTCTTT. This gives the protein CASSEGTGSVTEAFF.

The rearrangement uses TRBV5-5 and TRBJ1-1, with D possibly TRBD1 on 5 matching bases. The germline V and J ends were trimmed by 4 bases and 0 bases, with 19 bases remaining between them. Germline CDR1 and CDR2: SGHKS and YYEKEE (reference sequence). CDR3 length equals 17 residues. CDR3 DNA sequence: TGTGCCAGCAGCGTCGACGACAGCCCTTACATGAACACTGAAGCTTTCTTT. Translation gives CASSVDDSPYMNTEAFF.

The chain is built from TRBV28 and TRBJ1-5; the D gene is possibly TRBD1 (6 bases). Germline assignment: CDR1 MDHEN and CDR2 SYDVKM. Trimming pared 5 bases from V and 4 bases from J, leaving 15 bases between. This CDR3 spans 15 amino acids. The CDR3: CASSIRAGANQPQHF. The CDR3 bases are TGTGCCAGCAGTATTAGGGCAGGGGCAAATCAGCCCCAGCATTTT.

There are a few counts of this clonotype. The rearrangement uses TRBV20-1 and TRBJ1-4; possible D gene TRBD1, 6 bases. This CDR3 has 14 residues. Germline lookup yields CDR1 DFQATT and CDR2 SNEGSKA (reference sequence). The V gene lost 6 bases and the J gene lost 2 bases, with 13 bases spanning the gap. The CDR3 reads CSAPDRWTNEKLFF. The CDR3 coding sequence is TGCAGTGCGCCTGACAGGTGGACTAATGAAAAACTGTTTTTT.

V gene TRBV28 combines with J gene TRBJ2-3; no clear D. V was shortened by 8 bases and J by 0 bases, with 15 bases between the two germline ends. The germline V gene has CDR1 MDHEN and CDR2 SYDVKM. The CDR3 totals 15 residues. DNA for the CDR3: TGTGCCAGCCCCCCGGGTGGGCCTAGCACAGATACGCAGTATTTT. It yields the protein CASPPGGPSTDTQYF.

The gene calls are TRBV6-6 and TRBJ2-7; 8 bases are shared with TRBD1. V was clipped by 5 bases and J by 3 bases; unmatched bases: 9. CDR1 and CDR2 from the germline V gene are MNHNY and SVGAGI (reference sequence). The CDR3 sequence is 15 residues long. The CDR3 sequence is CASSPGSGGLYEQYF. The CDR3 DNA reads as TGTGCCAGCAGTCCAGGGTCAGGGGGCCTCTACGAGCAGTACTTC.

The CDR3 protein is CAISESAGGFSETQYF. The CDR3, as DNA: TGTGCCATCAGTGAGTCGGCGGGGGGGTTCTCGGAGACCCAGTACTTC. The V gene is TRBV10-3, the J gene TRBJ2-5, with 9 positions matching TRBD2. Germline loops: CDR1 ENHRY, CDR2 SYGVKD. The trim removed 0 bases at V and 5 bases at J, leaving 7 bases unmatched. The CDR3 sequence is 16 residues long.

The genes are TRBV29-1 and TRBJ2-1; D gene ambiguous. The V end was cut by 2 bases, the J end by 6 bases, with 5 bases between. Germline V gene sequence: CDR1 SQVTM, CDR2 ANQGSEA. The CDR3 runs to 11 residues. The CDR3 reads CSVESVNEQFF. The CDR3 region has the DNA TGCAGCGTTGAATCGGTCAATGAGCAGTTCTTC.

This clonotype was observed a handful of times. The CDR3 DNA reads as TGTGCCAGCAGCCCGGGACTTGAACAAGAGACCCAGTACTTC. This encodes CASSPGLEQETQYF. The V call is TRBV14, the J call TRBJ2-5; TRBD2 might be the D (6 bases). V lost 4 bases, J lost 2 bases, and 11 bases lay in between. Germline CDR1 is SGHDN and CDR2 is FVKESK. The CDR3 has 14 residues.

The chain links TRBV9 to TRBJ2-5, with 8 bases fitting TRBD2. The J call is uncertain, as TRBJ2-1 better fits the DNA end. Germline lookup yields CDR1 SGDLS and CDR2 YYNGEE. This CDR3 comprises 15 residues. The CDR3 region is CASSAATSVQDEQFF. The CDR3 DNA is TGTGCCAGCAGCGCGGCGACTAGCGTCCAGGATGAGCAGTTCTTC.

The J gene is TRBJ2-3, the V gene TRBV5-1; D might be TRBD1 (6 bases). The V gene's germline CDR1 is SGHRS and CDR2 YFSETQ. V was shortened by 8 bases and J by 1 base, with 20 bases between the two germline ends. The CDR3 length is 16 residues. Written as DNA, the CDR3 is TGCGCCAGTACCCCGGCGGACAGCCTGCGCACAGATACGCAGTATTTT. Amino acid sequence: CASTPADSLRTDTQYF.

The chain uses TRBV5-4 and TRBJ2-5; TRBD2 matches at 10 bases. The J call could be wrong; TRBJ2-1 is a better fit for the DNA end. In germline, CDR1 is SGHNT, CDR2 YYREEE (reference sequence). CDR3 length: 16 amino acids. CDR3 DNA sequence: TGTGCCAGCAGCCATAGCGGGGGGTCGCCATTGGGGGAGCAGTTCTTC. This translates into CASSHSGGSPLGEQFF.